The clone carrying this TCR beta chain was counted only a few times. The data stem from a study of cytomegalovirus exposure and HLA in healthy donors. Primers for the PCR totalled 60 Vbeta and 13 Jbeta. Some clones are missing from TCRdb's copy, which holds only in-frame ones; the method was immunoSEQ multiplex PCR. The repertoire has 100,000 to 150,000 clones, about four fifths of them found once; the top ten carry around 2%. Germline V gives CDR1 SGHRS, CDR2 YFSETQ. Trimming shortened V by 3 bases and J by 0 bases, and 9 bases separated the two germline ends. The CDR3 length is 14 residues. This receptor was taken from a man in his late teens or twenties in good health and CMV-seronegative. The chain employs TRBV5-1 and TRBJ1-1; D might be TRBD1 (6 bases). Sequencing was performed on PBMCs. The DNA of the CDR3 is TGCGCCAGCAGCTATGGGGGCATGAACACTGAAGCTTTCTTT. Its translation is CASSYGGMNTEAFF.